This section outlines one T cell receptor beta chain sequence together with its context. The same CDR3 also results from other DNA sequences found in this sample. This sample is drawn from a study of blood T cell repertoires in COVID-19. Authors' methods: Researchers report that nucleated cell counts were estimated from reference gene primer amplification. The method was immunoSEQ multiplex PCR; TCRdb's version includes in-frame clones alone and lacks a portion of them. V and J calls and clone size are as listed in that table; D and trimming were resolved from the DNA. The sample lists around 59,000 clones, approximately 80% occurring once. CDR1 and CDR2 (germline): MNHEY, SMNVEV (reference sequence). Trimming cost V 5 bases and J 2 bases; bases outside gene matches: 0. The length of the CDR3 is 13 residues.

This TCR came from a human donor in a cohort sampled during active COVID-19. Sequenced material: peripheral blood. The rearrangement uses TRBV27 and TRBJ2-7; 10 positions match TRBD2. The CDR3 here is CASSLAGAYEQYF. CDR3 coding DNA: TGTGCCAGCAGTCTAGCGGGGGCCTACGAGCAGTACTTC.